This TCR beta chain comes out of a study of beta chain features in type 1 diabetes. About the research overall: Sorted cells numbering roughly 100,000,000 were examined across all samples.

All of the sorted populations showed purity greater than 95%. Germline CDR1 SGHDN, CDR2 FVKESK. The CDR3 spans 17 residues. J was trimmed by 2 bases and V by 0 bases; bases with no gene match: 5. This clone has only a few counts. Every bit of the isolated RNA underwent reverse transcription, so sequencing read expressed TCRB transcripts. TCRdb keeps only in-frame clones here, not all; method: immunoSEQ multiplex PCR. The data hold around 500,000 clones, with approximately 31% observed a single time. The sample taken for sequencing was naive CD4+ T cells from blood. V usage is TRBV14 and J usage is TRBJ2-1; 9 bases align to TRBD2. The sequence was obtained from a man between 18 and 29 years old in good health. In nucleotides, the CDR3 is TGTGCCAGCAGCCAAGAATCGACTAGCGGCCCCTACAATGAGCAGTTCTTC. Translated: CASSQESTSGPYNEQFF.